This paragraph reports one TCR beta chain. The antigen remains undetermined. This sample is part of a study of T cells in localized non-small cell lung cancer. Measured with immunoSEQ multiplex PCR; TCRdb has only the in-frame clones, and not every one. Among about 52,000 clones listed, about 87% were seen once. Points from the study as a whole: As only one tumor region underwent sequencing, heterogeneity remains possible. Clonality peaked in uninvolved adjacent lung rather than tumor.

Germline CDR1 reads MNHEY; CDR2 reads SVGAGI. The V segment lost 2 bases and the J segment 4 bases; nucleotides outside the gene matches: 4. The CDR3 loop spans 14 amino acids. The input for sequencing was PBMCs, taken before any cancer treatment. This clonotype originated in a female donor with stage II lung adenocarcinoma. The chain uses TRBV6-5 and TRBJ1-1; 7 bases match TRBD1. The CDR3 here is CASSYRAGGTEAFF. The CDR3 DNA follows: TGTGCCAGCAGTTACCGGGCAGGGGGCACTGAAGCTTTCTTT.